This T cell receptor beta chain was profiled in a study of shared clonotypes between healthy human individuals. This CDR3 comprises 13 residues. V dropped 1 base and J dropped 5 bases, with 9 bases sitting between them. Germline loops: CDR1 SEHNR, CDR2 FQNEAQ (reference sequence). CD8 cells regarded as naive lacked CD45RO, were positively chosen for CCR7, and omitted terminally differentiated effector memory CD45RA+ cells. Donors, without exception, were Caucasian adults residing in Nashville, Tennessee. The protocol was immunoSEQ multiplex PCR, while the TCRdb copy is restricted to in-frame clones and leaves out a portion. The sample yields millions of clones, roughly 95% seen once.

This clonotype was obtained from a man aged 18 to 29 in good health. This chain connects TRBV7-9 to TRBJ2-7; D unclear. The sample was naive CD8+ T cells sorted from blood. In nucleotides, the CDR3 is TGTGCCAGCAGCTTAGTAGTTTCGGACGAGCAGTACTTC. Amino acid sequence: CASSLVVSDEQYF.